This T cell receptor (beta chain) stems from a study of human T cells and chemical hapten exposure. Study background: Women made up most patients, who had alopecia areata, totalis or universalis. Overall study findings and caveats: PT1 expanded TCR numbers tracked positively with patch test score.

Germline CDR1 SGHTA, CDR2 FQGNSA. V was pared by 5 bases and J by 9 bases, with 10 bases of the junction left unmatched. CDR3 length: 15 amino acids. Documented time point: patch test 1, 2 weeks after DPC sensitization. Treatment: therapeutic diphenylcyclopropenone sensitization with weekly scalp DPC. What the library attached to individual cDNA molecules were unique molecular identifiers. Under the authors' procedure: Sampled TCR counts reached a median of roughly 98,000 per sample, with values ranging from 23,224 to 690,600. TCRdb re-derived calls from the RACE reads in MiXCR, one entry per CDR3 protein. It is TCRdb's table, rather than the study itself, that gives the V and J calls and clone size. Among some 180,000 distinct CDR3 sequences listed, 20% to 25% were seen once. Regarding this clonotype: What it recognizes is unknown.

The receptor's source is a woman in her forties or fifties with alopecia areata. Some clones in this sample may be carry-over from other donors' samples. Here the sequenced sample was whole blood, taken in connection with sensitization to the hapten diphenylcyclopropenone (DPC). This chain joins TRBV7-2 and TRBJ2-1; TRBD2 agrees at 10 bases. CDR3 sequence: CASSRLSGRALEQFF. The DNA of the CDR3 is TGTGCCAGCAGCCGATTGAGCGGGAGGGCCCTTGAGCAGTTCTTC.